This TCR beta chain stems from a study of blood T cells in healthy people across ages. Whenever a sample was processed, at least 6 million PBMCs were isolated. Total RNA, at least 5 micrograms per sample, was extracted from PBMCs. Combining a sample-barcoded 5' primer with a J-beta primer mix, a second PCR ran for roughly 7 to 12 cycles. The template-switch adaptor was a 5' adaptor with 12 random nucleotides. It tagged each cDNA molecule. From the 5' RACE reads, TCRdb called clonotypes with MiXCR, one entry per CDR3 protein. The sample consists of about 640,000 distinct CDR3 sequences, 58% of them appearing once. This clonotype has just a few counts. Trimming removed 0 bases from V and 3 bases from J, with 12 bases in between. Germline V gene sequence: CDR1 LGHDT, CDR2 YNNKEL (reference sequence). The CDR3 spans 15 residues.

The chain uses TRBV3-1 and TRBJ2-7; no clear D gene. This receptor was obtained from a man aged 60 to 75 in good health. Sequenced input: blood. The CDR3 DNA sequence: TGTGCCAGCAGCCAAGATCGGGCAATTTTCTACGAGCAGTACTTC. Translated, it gives CASSQDRAIFYEQYF.